This TCR beta chain derives from a study of OX40 agonist ivuxolimab in advanced cancers. Profiling relied on immunoSEQ multiplex PCR, and the TCRdb table lists in-frame clones only, not all of them. The data contain roughly 80,000 clones, 85% to 95% of them singletons. Between the trimmed V and J ends, which lost 5 bases and 5 bases, there was a span of 19 bases. CDR3 length equals 16 residues. Germline loops: CDR1 SEHNR, CDR2 FQNEAQ (reference sequence). This clone was counted a single time. The input for sequencing was CD4+ or CD8+ T cells sorted from blood, taken in a trial of the OX40 agonist ivuxolimab. The rearrangement joins TRBV7-9 to TRBJ2-1; no reliable D call. The TCR comes from an adult with an advanced solid tumor such as melanoma, head and neck, liver or kidney cancer. CDR3 nucleotide sequence: TGTGCCAGCAGCCCCGGCCCCACTGGCGGAAACAATGAGCAGTTCTTC. Amino acids: CASSPGPTGGNNEQFF.